Shown below are 14 T cell receptor beta chains from a single sample sequenced in a study of T cells in tumors after PD-1 blockade. Here immunoSEQ multiplex PCR was the method, and the copy in TCRdb shows in-frame clones only, minus some. The table records nearly 25,000 clones, roughly 80% of them present only once. The specimen was PBMCs, collected after anti-PD-1 treatment. The origin of the receptors is a human donor with basal cell carcinoma.

This clone was found a few times. The chain joins TRBV6-5 to TRBJ1-5; no clear D. CDR1 is MNHEY, CDR2 SVGAGI, per germline. The length of the CDR3 is 13 residues. Trimming pared 6 bases from V and 5 bases from J, leaving 11 bases between. The CDR3 is CASSLDGHQPQHF. In nucleotides, the CDR3 is TGTGCCAGCAGCCTGGACGGCCATCAGCCCCAGCATTTT.

V usage is TRBV6-5 and J usage is TRBJ2-1; 8 nucleotides match TRBD1. Germline V gene data show CDR1 as MNHEY and CDR2 as SVGAGI. CDR3 length: 14 residues. J was trimmed by 6 bases and V by 4 bases; bases with no gene match: 5. This chain's CDR3 is CASSSGGNGNEQFF. CDR3 coding DNA: TGTGCCAGCAGTTCAGGGGGCAATGGCAATGAGCAGTTCTTC.

The chain uses TRBV6-2 or TRBV6-3 and TRBJ2-5; the D is unclear. Looked up from germline, CDR1 is MNHEY and CDR2 is SVGEGT. V dropped 4 bases and J dropped 5 bases, with 5 bases sitting between them. CDR3 length: 11 amino acids. DNA of the CDR3: TGTGCCAGCAGTTTCGGGGAGACCCAGTACTTC. It codes for CASSFGETQYF.

This rearrangement joins TRBV5-4 to TRBJ2-6, with a weak D call TRBD2 (6 bases). With 6 bases removed from V and 0 bases from J, the gap between germline ends came to 16 bases. The CDR3 is made up of 17 amino acids. From germline, CDR1 is SGHNT and CDR2 YYREEE (reference sequence). In nucleotides, the CDR3 is TGTGCCAGCACCCTGACGGGACTTCGCTCTGGGGCCAACGTCCTGACTTTC. This gives the protein CASTLTGLRSGANVLTF.

This sequence joins TRBV7-2 and TRBJ1-3; no firm D call. The V gene's germline CDR1 is SGHTA and CDR2 FQGNSA. The CDR3 is 14 residues long. V was clipped by 3 bases and J by 9 bases, with 15 bases between them. The CDR3 nucleotides are TGTGCCAGCAGCTTGGGGTTTTGGGATAGCACCATATATTTT. It codes for CASSLGFWDSTIYF.

This clone was found a few times. V usage is TRBV19 and J usage is TRBJ1-5; the D is unclear. Germline V CDR1 and CDR2: LNHDA, SQIVND (reference sequence). The CDR3 totals 16 residues. V lost 1 base to trimming and J lost 7 bases, with 17 bases between them. Written as DNA, the CDR3 is TGTGCCAGTAGTATAGGGACTGGGTCGAGGGTCCAGCCCCAGCATTTT. Translated, it gives CASSIGTGSRVQPQHF.

V gene TRBV6-1 combines with J gene TRBJ1-5; perhaps TRBD1 as D (5 bases). This CDR3 has 14 amino acids. Trimming stripped 1 base from V and 5 bases from J, with 9 bases between. CDR1 is MNHNS and CDR2 is SASEGT in the germline V gene. The CDR3 region is CASSEDGTYQPQHF. The CDR3 nucleotides read TGTGCCAGCAGTGAAGATGGGACGTATCAGCCCCAGCATTTT.

The chain's CDR3 is CASSPQGSSGELFF. In DNA, the CDR3 is TGTGCCAGCTCACCCCAGGGGTCTTCCGGGGAGCTGTTTTTT. The V call is TRBV18, the J call TRBJ2-2, with D maybe TRBD1 (6 bases). The CDR3 is made up of 14 amino acids. The V and J ends lost 3 bases and 6 bases respectively, with 11 bases between them. The germline CDR1 and CDR2 sequences are KGHSH and LQKENI.

This clone was picked up one time. The chain is built from TRBV13 and TRBJ2-5; D not resolved. The CDR3 extends over 13 amino acids. Germline CDR1 reads PRHDT; CDR2 reads FYEKMQ (reference sequence). V dropped 0 bases and J dropped 0 bases, with 2 bases sitting between them. Here the CDR3 DNA reads TGTGCCAGCAGCTTAGGATACCAAGAGACCCAGTACTTC. Protein product: CASSLGYQETQYF.

The chain is built from TRBV7-3 and TRBJ2-2, with 7 positions matching TRBD1. This CDR3 has 14 residues. Germline loops: CDR1 SGHTA, CDR2 FQGTGA. The V and J ends lost 8 bases and 0 bases, in that order; junction bases with no gene match: 3. CDR3 coding DNA: TGTGCCAGCCGGGACAGCTCGAACACCGGGGAGCTGTTTTTT. This sequence encodes CASRDSSNTGELFF.

The V and J genes are TRBV9 and TRBJ2-1; 9 nucleotides match TRBD2. CDR1 and CDR2 from the germline V gene are SGDLS and YYNGEE. This CDR3 comprises 15 residues. The V and J ends lost 1 base and 8 bases, in that order; junction bases with no gene match: 7. The CDR3 spells CASSVTAGGQDEQFF. The CDR3 DNA is TGTGCCAGCAGCGTAACAGCGGGGGGCCAGGATGAGCAGTTCTTC. The full variable domain, completed using reference TRBV9 and TRBJ2-1, is DSGVTQTPKHLITATGQRVTLRCSPRSGDLSVYWYQQSLDQGLQFLIQYYNGEERAKGNILERFSAQQFPDLHSELNLSSLELGDSALYFCASSVTAGGQDEQFFGPGTRLTVL.

The chain combines TRBV19 with TRBJ2-2; 9 positions match TRBD1. The germline CDR1 and CDR2 sequences are LNHDA and SQIVND (reference sequence). V trimming: 4 bases; J trimming: 4 bases; junction bases outside the gene matches: 4. The CDR3 extends over 15 amino acids. CDR3 region: CASSNQQGATGELFF. The CDR3 DNA sequence: TGTGCCAGTAGTAACCAACAGGGGGCCACCGGGGAGCTGTTTTTT.

V and J are TRBV19 and TRBJ2-5, with TRBD2 matching over 15 bases. The CDR3 length is 17 residues. Germline lookup yields CDR1 LNHDA and CDR2 SQIVND (reference sequence). The trim removed 3 bases at V and 2 bases at J, leaving 4 bases unmatched. This CDR3 reads CASSIRTSGGGQETQYF. Written as DNA, the CDR3 is TGTGCCAGTAGTATTAGGACTAGCGGGGGGGGACAAGAGACCCAGTACTTC. Based on the CDR3 plus reference TRBV19 and TRBJ2-5, the full variable domain is DGGITQSPKYLFRKEGQNVTLSCEQNLNHDAMYWYRQDPGQGLRLIYYSQIVNDFQKGDIAEGYSVSREKKESFPLTVTSAQKNPTAFYLCASSIRTSGGGQETQYFGPGTRLLVL.

The chain employs TRBV18 and TRBJ2-1; 12 bases are a match to TRBD2. Unmatched junction bases numbered 10, after V lost 7 bases and J lost 9 bases. The germline V gene has CDR1 KGHSH and CDR2 LQKENI. The CDR3 runs 15 residues. The CDR3 loop is CASYETSGGSGEQFF. CDR3 DNA: TGTGCCAGCTACGAGACTAGCGGGGGCTCTGGTGAGCAGTTCTTC.